This entry is about one T cell receptor beta chain. This entry is derived from a study of blood T cell repertoires in COVID-19. Original methodology: How many nucleated cells were present was estimated from reference gene primer amplification. Libraries were prepared by immunoSEQ multiplex PCR; TCRdb keeps only in-frame clonotypes and omits some of them. That table supplies the V and J calls and clone size; D and trimming were determined from the DNA. The data show fewer than 250,000 clones, with 84% seen just once and roughly 4.6% held by the top ten. This CDR3 has 14 amino acids. V gave up 2 bases and J gave up 0 bases, with 5 bases separating them. Looked up from germline, CDR1 is MNHEY and CDR2 is SVGAGI.

The clonotype was recovered from an older woman with active or convalescent COVID-19. V usage is TRBV6-5 and J usage is TRBJ1-3; D unresolved. Sequencing input: peripheral blood. The CDR3 region has the DNA TGTGCCAGCAGTTACGACAACTCTGGAAACACCATATATTTT. Its translation: CASSYDNSGNTIYF.